These 29 T cell receptor beta chains came from one sample sequenced in a study of cytomegalovirus exposure and HLA in healthy donors. Using immunoSEQ multiplex PCR, the repertoire was profiled, and TCRdb retains in-frame clones only, with some absent. The sample has about 130,000 clones; nearly 90% are singletons. The sequenced material came from PBMCs. The source of these receptors is a woman aged 18-29 years in good health and CMV-seropositive.

The chain combines TRBV15 with TRBJ1-2, with D perhaps TRBD1 (6 bases). Trimming took off 5 bases at V and 3 bases at J, with 10 bases between the two ends. This CDR3 is 13 amino acids long. The germline V gene encodes CDR1 LNHNV and CDR2 YYDKDF (reference sequence). In nucleotides, the CDR3 is TGTGCCACCAGCTCGGACAGCTACTATGGCTACACCTTC. This encodes CATSSDSYYGYTF.

This clone showed up just once. CDR3 in DNA: TGTGCCAGCACCGGACAGGGGGGCAATCAGCCCCAGCATTTT. The encoded protein is CASTGQGGNQPQHF. This sequence joins TRBV19 and TRBJ1-5; TRBD1 matches at 10 bases. The germline gives CDR1 LNHDA, CDR2 SQIVND (reference sequence). Trimming took 9 bases from V and 2 from J; bases not matched to a gene: 4. CDR3 length: 14 amino acids.

The chain links TRBV6-5 to TRBJ2-7; the D is unclear. The CDR3 has 11 amino acids. Germline CDR1 is MNHEY and CDR2 is SVGAGI. Trimming shortened V by 5 bases and J by 6 bases, and 8 bases separated the two germline ends. The CDR3 sequence: CASSDRSEQYF. CDR3 coding DNA: TGTGCCAGCAGTGATAGAAGCGAGCAGTACTTC.

The CDR3 nucleotides read TGTGCCAGCAGTGTGCGGGGCGGCAATCAGCCCCAGCATTTT. Amino acid sequence: CASSVRGGNQPQHF. The chain joins TRBV9 to TRBJ1-5; a weak D match, TRBD1 (5 bases). CDR3 length equals 14 residues. Trimming stripped 5 bases from V and 2 bases from J, with 11 bases between. CDR1 and CDR2 (germline): SGDLS, YYNGEE.

This chain connects TRBV7-6 to TRBJ2-7, with 7 bases aligning to TRBD2. Losses at the gene ends were 1 base for V and 2 bases for J; bases not matched to a gene: 5. Germline CDR1 reads SGHVS; CDR2 reads FNYEAQ. The CDR3 consists of 15 residues. The CDR3 DNA reads TGTGCCAGCAGCTTAGACGGGGGGTTTACCTACGAGCAGTACTTC. This sequence encodes CASSLDGGFTYEQYF.

This clone came up once. The V call is TRBV6-5, the J call TRBJ1-5; 7 bases are a match to TRBD1. The CDR3 has 15 amino acids. Trimming at V came to 6 bases and at J to 0 bases, leaving 5 bases not matched to a gene. Per germline, CDR1 MNHEY and CDR2 SVGAGI. The CDR3 region is CASRTGQDSNQPQHF. CDR3 coding DNA: TGTGCCAGCAGGACCGGACAGGATAGCAATCAGCCCCAGCATTTT.

The V gene is TRBV10-2, the J gene TRBJ2-7, with 12 positions matching TRBD1. Germline V gene sequence: CDR1 WSHSY, CDR2 SAAADI. V dropped 4 bases and J dropped 6; count of bases not matched to a gene: 10. This CDR3 has 16 amino acids. As DNA, the CDR3 is TGCGCCAGCAGTGCTACTTCGGGACAGGGGGCTCTCGAGCAGTACTTC. Its translation is CASSATSGQGALEQYF.

CDR3 residues: CASSPGLAGGYEQYF. CDR3 nucleotide sequence: TGTGCCAGCAGCCCCGGACTAGCGGGGGGCTACGAGCAGTACTTC. The chain is built from TRBV7-2 and TRBJ2-7; 14 bases map to TRBD2. With 5 bases clipped from V and 3 bases from J, the junction kept 3 bases outside the gene matches. Germline V gene lookup returns CDR1 SGHTA and CDR2 FQGNSA. The CDR3 loop spans 15 amino acids.

This clone was observed at least ten times. This chain connects TRBV28 to TRBJ1-2, with TRBD1 identical over 10 bases. Losses at the gene ends were 5 bases for V and 6 bases for J; bases not matched to a gene: 12. CDR1 is MDHEN, CDR2 SYDVKM, per germline. The CDR3 runs 16 residues. As DNA, the CDR3 is TGTGCCAGCAGTCCCCTTCCCGGGACAGGGGAGGATGGCTACACCTTC. Translation gives CASSPLPGTGEDGYTF.

The chain couples TRBV6-1 to TRBJ1-2, with 7 bases fitting TRBD1. The J segment lost 5 bases and the V segment lost 3 bases, leaving 12 bases of the junction unmatched. CDR3 size: 16 residues. Germline V gene lookup returns CDR1 MNHNS and CDR2 SASEGT. The CDR3 loop reads CASSEHWDRGLYGYTF. As DNA, the CDR3 is TGTGCCAGCAGTGAGCACTGGGACAGAGGGTTATATGGCTACACCTTC.

The chain has TRBV15 and TRBJ2-1; tentatively, D is TRBD2 (5 bases). Per the germline V gene, CDR1 is LNHNV and CDR2 is YYDKDF (reference sequence). Trimming shortened V by 11 bases and J by 7 bases, and 15 bases separated the two germline ends. The CDR3 covers 12 residues. The CDR3 sequence is CASGSGRNEQFF. The CDR3 DNA reads TGTGCCTCTGGGAGCGGTAGGAATGAGCAGTTCTTC.

This clone was seen once. The chain combines TRBV28 with TRBJ1-2, with D maybe TRBD1 (5 bases). CDR3 length equals 13 residues. Trimming shortened V by 8 bases and J by 4 bases, and 14 bases separated the two germline ends. Germline values: CDR1 MDHEN, CDR2 SYDVKM. The CDR3 spells CASSLGLGYGYTF. The CDR3 nucleotides are TGTGCCAGCTCCTTGGGACTGGGCTATGGCTACACCTTC.

The chain has TRBV6-5 and TRBJ1-2; D is perhaps TRBD1 (6 bases). V lost 8 bases to trimming and J lost 2 bases, with 18 bases between them. Germline CDR1 is MNHEY and CDR2 is SVGAGI. CDR3 length equals 15 residues. The CDR3 region is CASLGLTGPNYGYTF. The CDR3 DNA follows: TGTGCCAGCCTAGGGTTGACAGGACCGAACTATGGCTACACCTTC.

This chain connects TRBV6-5 to TRBJ1-1; 8 bases agree with TRBD1. V lost 0 bases, J lost 2 bases, and 5 bases stayed unmatched. Germline V CDR1 and CDR2: MNHEY, SVGAGI. This CDR3 is built from 16 residues. CDR3 in amino acids: CASSYSRTGKNTEAFF. The CDR3 nucleotides are TGTGCCAGCAGTTACTCCCGGACAGGGAAAAACACTGAAGCTTTCTTT.

Written as DNA, the CDR3 is TGTGCCAGCAGTTCGGATAGCGGGGAGAGGGAGTACGAGCAGTACTTC. Protein: CASSSDSGEREYEQYF. The chain uses TRBV27 and TRBJ2-7; 8 bases fit TRBD2. V was clipped by 4 bases and J by 4 bases; unmatched bases: 12. CDR1 is MNHEY and CDR2 is SMNVEV in the germline V gene (reference sequence). CDR3 length: 16 residues.

This sequence joins TRBV2 and TRBJ1-5, with D unclear. The V gene's germline CDR1 is SNHLY and CDR2 FYNNEI. V gave up 3 bases and J gave up 5 bases, with 11 bases separating them. CDR3 length: 14 residues. The CDR3 loop is CASSDSGPHQPQHF. For the CDR3, the DNA is TGTGCCAGCAGTGATTCTGGGCCCCATCAGCCCCAGCATTTT.

This chain connects TRBV7-8 to TRBJ1-4; D possibly corresponds to TRBD1 (5 bases). V shed 3 bases and J shed 5 bases, with 10 bases lying between them. The V gene's germline CDR1 is SGHVS and CDR2 FQNEAQ. The CDR3 contains 14 residues. CDR3 in amino acids: CASSFGGVNEKLFF. The CDR3 region has the DNA TGTGCCAGCAGCTTTGGGGGGGTGAATGAAAAACTGTTTTTT.

The chain couples TRBV5-4 to TRBJ2-3, with 8 bases identical to TRBD2. The CDR3 sequence is 15 residues long. Germline V gene data show CDR1 as SGHNT and CDR2 as YYREEE (reference sequence). With 4 bases clipped from V and 6 bases from J, the junction kept 10 bases outside the gene matches. CDR3: CASSQPGGRSDTQYF. CDR3 bases: TGTGCCAGCAGCCAACCGGGGGGGCGGTCGGATACGCAGTATTTT.

This chain joins TRBV2 and TRBJ2-5; D is uncertain. Germline V gives CDR1 SNHLY, CDR2 FYNNEI. This CDR3 has 15 residues. V lost 4 bases and J lost 1, with 13 bases in between. The CDR3: CASSGRSRIQETQYF. The CDR3 DNA is TGTGCCAGCAGTGGACGTAGCAGAATCCAAGAGACCCAGTACTTC. The complete variable domain, with remaining parts taken from reference TRBV2 and TRBJ2-5, reads EPEVTQTPSHQVTQMGQEVILRCVPISNHLYFYWYRQILGQKVEFLVSFYNNEISEKSEIFDDQFSVERPDGSNFTLKIRSTKLEDSAMYFCASSGRSRIQETQYFGPGTRLLVL.

The V gene is TRBV7-6, the J gene TRBJ2-3, with D possibly matching TRBD2 (6 bases). The V end was cut by 8 bases, the J end by 2 bases, with 8 bases between. CDR1 is SGHVS, CDR2 FNYEAQ, per germline. This CDR3 spans 12 amino acids. CDR3 nucleotides: TGTGCCAGCGGGGGGAACACAGATACGCAGTATTTT. This codes for CASGGNTDTQYF.

This rearrangement joins TRBV6-6 to TRBJ2-5; 10 nucleotides line up with TRBD2. The CDR3 runs to 14 residues. Germline V CDR1 and CDR2: MNHNY, SVGAGI (reference sequence). V gave up 9 bases and J gave up 4 bases; unmatched junction bases: 8. CDR3 sequence: CASTPGLARETQYF. The CDR3 nucleotides read TGTGCCAGTACCCCGGGACTAGCGAGAGAGACCCAGTACTTC.

V usage is TRBV28 and J usage is TRBJ2-7, with 8 bases identical to TRBD1. The CDR3 consists of 14 residues. V dropped 5 bases and J dropped 5; count of bases not matched to a gene: 8. Per germline, CDR1 MDHEN and CDR2 SYDVKM. The CDR3 region has the DNA TGTGCCAGCAGTGCGCCGGACAGGGACGACGAGCAGTACTTC. Translating gives CASSAPDRDDEQYF.

This sequence joins TRBV25-1 and TRBJ2-3, with 8 bases fitting TRBD2. The V gene end was trimmed by 2 bases and the J gene end by 4 bases; junction bases not matched to a gene: 8. The CDR3 contains 16 residues. The germline V gene has CDR1 MGHDK and CDR2 SYGVNS. The CDR3 DNA sequence: TGTGCCAGCAGTGAAAGGGCGCGGGGGGCGTCAGATACGCAGTATTTT. Translating gives CASSERARGASDTQYF.

The chain employs TRBV5-5 and TRBJ2-7, with a weak D call TRBD2 (5 bases). Trimming pared 4 bases from V and 7 bases from J, leaving 15 bases between. Germline V CDR1 and CDR2: SGHKS, YYEKEE (reference sequence). This CDR3 is 13 amino acids long. CDR3 sequence (DNA): TGTGCCAGCAGCCTACCCTATCCGGGGGAGCAGTACTTC. This sequence encodes CASSLPYPGEQYF.

This sequence joins TRBV6-5 and TRBJ2-2; perhaps TRBD1 as D (6 bases). V was pared by 2 bases and J by 7 bases, with 14 bases between. CDR3 length equals 15 residues. Germline CDR1 and CDR2: MNHEY and SVGAGI. The CDR3 DNA reads TGTGCCAGCAGTTACGAGGCAGGGGCTGACGGGGAGCTGTTTTTT. This gives the protein CASSYEAGADGELFF.

This chain uses TRBV28 with TRBJ1-4; 8 bases are shared with TRBD1. J lost 8 bases, V lost 5 bases, and 7 bases had no gene match. The germline V gene has CDR1 MDHEN and CDR2 SYDVKM. The CDR3 has 14 amino acids. The CDR3 DNA reads as TGTGCCAGCAGTCCACAGGGGGAATGGGAAAAACTGTTTTTT. Amino acid sequence: CASSPQGEWEKLFF.

This clone has a single count. V gene TRBV28 combines with J gene TRBJ1-5, with TRBD1 matching 9 bases. The CDR3 loop spans 18 amino acids. Germline assignment: CDR1 MDHEN and CDR2 SYDVKM. The V segment lost 8 bases and the J segment 0 bases; nucleotides outside the gene matches: 14. The CDR3 loop reads CASSSSFGQGYSNQPQHF. As DNA, the CDR3 is TGTGCCAGCTCCTCGAGTTTCGGACAGGGGTATAGCAATCAGCCCCAGCATTTT.

The rearrangement joins TRBV30 to TRBJ1-2, with D unclear. Trimming took off 1 base at V and 2 bases at J, with 14 bases between the two ends. This CDR3 spans 15 amino acids. Germline V gene sequence: CDR1 GTSNPN, CDR2 SVGIG (reference sequence). CDR3 nucleotides: TGTGCCTGGAGTGCCTCCGCGTACGTCAACTATGGCTACACCTTC. It yields the protein CAWSASAYVNYGYTF.

The CDR3 nucleotides are TGTGCCAGTACAGTTAGCGGGGGAATCACAGATACGCAGTATTTT. Encoded protein: CASTVSGGITDTQYF. J is TRBJ2-3 and V is TRBV19; 9 bases match TRBD2. There are 15 residues in the CDR3. Trimming cost V 7 bases and J 2 bases; bases outside gene matches: 7. CDR1 is LNHDA and CDR2 is SQIVND in the germline V gene (reference sequence). Looking up the rest from reference TRBV19 and TRBJ2-3 gives the full variable domain: DGGITQSPKYLFRKEGQNVTLSCEQNLNHDAMYWYRQDPGQGLRLIYYSQIVNDFQKGDIAEGYSVSREKKESFPLTVTSAQKNPTAFYLCASTVSGGITDTQYFGPGTRLTVL.